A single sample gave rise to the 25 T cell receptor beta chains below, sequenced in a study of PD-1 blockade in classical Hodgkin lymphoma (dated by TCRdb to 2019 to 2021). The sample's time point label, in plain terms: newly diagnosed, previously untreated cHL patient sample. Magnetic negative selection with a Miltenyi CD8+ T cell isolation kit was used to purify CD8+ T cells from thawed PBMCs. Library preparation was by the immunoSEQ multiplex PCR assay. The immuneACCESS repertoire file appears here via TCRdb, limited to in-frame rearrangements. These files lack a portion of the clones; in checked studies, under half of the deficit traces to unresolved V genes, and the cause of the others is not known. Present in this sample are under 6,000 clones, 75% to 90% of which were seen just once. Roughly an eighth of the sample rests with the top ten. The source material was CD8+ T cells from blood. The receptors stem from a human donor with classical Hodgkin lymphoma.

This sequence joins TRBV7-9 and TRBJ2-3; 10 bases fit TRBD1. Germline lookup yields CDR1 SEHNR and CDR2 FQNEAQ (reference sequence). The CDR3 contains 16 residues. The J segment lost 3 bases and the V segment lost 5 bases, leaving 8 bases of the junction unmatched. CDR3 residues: CASSLKGTGVTDTQYF. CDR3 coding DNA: TGTGCCAGCAGCCTAAAAGGGACAGGGGTAACAGATACGCAGTATTTT.

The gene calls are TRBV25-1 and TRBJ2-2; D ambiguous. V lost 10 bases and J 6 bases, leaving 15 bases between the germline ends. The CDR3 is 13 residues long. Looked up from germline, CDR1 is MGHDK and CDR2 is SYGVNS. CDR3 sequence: CATAVEAAGELFF. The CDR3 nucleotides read TGTGCCACGGCGGTAGAGGCCGCCGGGGAGCTGTTTTTT. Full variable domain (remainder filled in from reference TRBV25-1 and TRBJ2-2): EADIYQTPRYLVIGTGKKITLECSQTMGHDKMYWYQQDPGMELHLIHYSYGVNSTEKGDLSSESTVSRIRTEHFPLTLESARPSHTSQYLCATAVEAAGELFFGEGSRLTVL.

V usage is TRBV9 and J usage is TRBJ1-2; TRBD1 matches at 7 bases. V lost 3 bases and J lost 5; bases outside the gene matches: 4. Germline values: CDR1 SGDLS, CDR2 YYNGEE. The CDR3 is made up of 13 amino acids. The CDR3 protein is CASSAGQLYGYTF. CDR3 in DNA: TGTGCCAGCAGCGCGGGACAGCTATATGGCTACACCTTC.

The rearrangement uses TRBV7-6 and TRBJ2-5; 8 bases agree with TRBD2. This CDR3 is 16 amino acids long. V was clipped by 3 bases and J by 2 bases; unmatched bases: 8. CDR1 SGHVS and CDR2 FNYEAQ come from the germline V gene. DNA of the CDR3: TGTGCCAGCAGCTTCAGTAGCGGGGTGCGACAAGAGACCCAGTACTTC. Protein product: CASSFSSGVRQETQYF.

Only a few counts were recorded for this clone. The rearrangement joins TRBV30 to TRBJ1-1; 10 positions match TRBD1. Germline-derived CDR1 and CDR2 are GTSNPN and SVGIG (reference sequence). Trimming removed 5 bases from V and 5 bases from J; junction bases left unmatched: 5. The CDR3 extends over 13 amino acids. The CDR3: CAWGRGQGTEAFF. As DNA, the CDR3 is TGTGCCTGGGGGCGGGGACAGGGGACTGAAGCTTTCTTT.

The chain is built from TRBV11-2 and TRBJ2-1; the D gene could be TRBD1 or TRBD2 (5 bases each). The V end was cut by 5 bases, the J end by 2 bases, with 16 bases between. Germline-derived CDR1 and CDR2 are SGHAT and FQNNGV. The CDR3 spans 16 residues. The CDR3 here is CASSVRGWGTYNEQFF. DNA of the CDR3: TGTGCCAGCAGCGTCCGAGGGTGGGGCACCTACAATGAGCAGTTCTTC.

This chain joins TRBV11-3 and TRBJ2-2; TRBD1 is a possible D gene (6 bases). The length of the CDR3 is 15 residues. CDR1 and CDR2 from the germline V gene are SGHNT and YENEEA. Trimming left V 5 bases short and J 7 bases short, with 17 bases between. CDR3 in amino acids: CASSQQQGLDGELFF. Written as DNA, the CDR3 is TGTGCCAGCAGCCAACAACAGGGTTTAGACGGGGAGCTGTTTTTT.

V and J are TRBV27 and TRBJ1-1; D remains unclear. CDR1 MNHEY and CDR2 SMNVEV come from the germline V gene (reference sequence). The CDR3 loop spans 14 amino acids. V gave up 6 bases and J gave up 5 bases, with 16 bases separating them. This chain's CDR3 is CASSQGAGGTEAFF. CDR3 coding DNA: TGTGCCAGCAGCCAAGGCGCGGGCGGGACTGAAGCTTTCTTT.

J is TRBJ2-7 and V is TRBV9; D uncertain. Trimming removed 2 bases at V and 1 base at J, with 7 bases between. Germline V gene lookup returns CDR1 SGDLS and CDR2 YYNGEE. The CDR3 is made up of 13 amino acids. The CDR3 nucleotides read TGTGCCAGCAGCGTGGGGTCGTCCTACGAGCAGTACTTC. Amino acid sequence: CASSVGSSYEQYF.

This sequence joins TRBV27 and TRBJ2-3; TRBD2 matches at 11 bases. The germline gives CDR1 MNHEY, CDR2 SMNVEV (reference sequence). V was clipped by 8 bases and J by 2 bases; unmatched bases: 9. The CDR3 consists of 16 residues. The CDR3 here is CASAFLAGGITDTQYF. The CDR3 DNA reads TGTGCCAGCGCCTTTCTAGCGGGAGGTATCACAGATACGCAGTATTTT.

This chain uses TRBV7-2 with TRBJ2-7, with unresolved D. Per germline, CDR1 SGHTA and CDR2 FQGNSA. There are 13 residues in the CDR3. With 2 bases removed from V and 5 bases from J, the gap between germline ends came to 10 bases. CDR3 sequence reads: CASSLRGSHEQYF. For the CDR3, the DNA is TGTGCCAGCAGCTTACGCGGAAGCCACGAGCAGTACTTC.

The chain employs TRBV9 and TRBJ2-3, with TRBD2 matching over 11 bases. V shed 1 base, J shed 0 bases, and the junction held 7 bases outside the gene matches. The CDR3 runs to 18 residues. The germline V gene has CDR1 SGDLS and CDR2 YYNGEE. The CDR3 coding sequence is TGTGCCAGCAGCGTATTAGCGGGAGGGCCGTGGAGCACAGATACGCAGTATTTT. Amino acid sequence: CASSVLAGGPWSTDTQYF.

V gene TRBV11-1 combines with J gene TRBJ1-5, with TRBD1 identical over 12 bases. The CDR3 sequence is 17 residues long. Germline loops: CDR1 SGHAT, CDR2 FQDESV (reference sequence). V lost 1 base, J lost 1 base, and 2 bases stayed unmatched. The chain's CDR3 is CASSLGDRGRSNQPQHF. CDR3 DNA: TGTGCCAGCAGCTTAGGGGACAGGGGGCGAAGCAATCAGCCCCAGCATTTT. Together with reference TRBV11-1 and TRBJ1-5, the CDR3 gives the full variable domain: EAEVAQSPRYKITEKSQAVAFWCDPISGHATLYWYRQILGQGPELLVQFQDESVVDDSQLPKDRFSAERLKGVDSTLKIQPAELGDSAMYLCASSLGDRGRSNQPQHFGDGTRLSIL.

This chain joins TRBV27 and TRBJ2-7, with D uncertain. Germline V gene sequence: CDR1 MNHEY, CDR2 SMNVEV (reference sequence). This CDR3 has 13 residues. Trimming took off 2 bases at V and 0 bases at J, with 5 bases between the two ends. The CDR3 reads CASSLNPSYEQYF. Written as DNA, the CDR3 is TGTGCCAGCAGTTTAAACCCCTCCTACGAGCAGTACTTC.

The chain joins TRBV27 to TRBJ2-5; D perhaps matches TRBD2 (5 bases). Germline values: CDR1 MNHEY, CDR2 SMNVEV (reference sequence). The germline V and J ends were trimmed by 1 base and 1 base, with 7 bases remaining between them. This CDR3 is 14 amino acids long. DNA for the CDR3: TGTGCCAGCAGTTTATTCGAGGGCCAAGAGACCCAGTACTTC. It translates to CASSLFEGQETQYF.

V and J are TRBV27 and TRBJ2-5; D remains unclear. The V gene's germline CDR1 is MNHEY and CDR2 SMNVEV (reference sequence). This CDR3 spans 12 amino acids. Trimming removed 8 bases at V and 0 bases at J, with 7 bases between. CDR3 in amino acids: CASRADQETQYF. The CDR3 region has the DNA TGTGCCAGCCGGGCAGACCAAGAGACCCAGTACTTC.

The CDR3, as DNA: TGTGCCAGGCGGGGGACTGAAGCTTTCTTT. It translates to CARRGTEAFF. The gene calls are TRBV6-5 and TRBJ1-1; tentatively, D is TRBD1 (5 bases). Trimming removed 9 bases at V and 5 bases at J, with 7 bases between. The CDR3 consists of 10 residues. Per the germline V gene, CDR1 is MNHEY and CDR2 is SVGAGI.

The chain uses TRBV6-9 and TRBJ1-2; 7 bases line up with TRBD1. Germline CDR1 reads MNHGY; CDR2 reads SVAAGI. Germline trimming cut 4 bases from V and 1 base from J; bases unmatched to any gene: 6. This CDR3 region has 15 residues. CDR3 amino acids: CASSSGQAHNYGYTF. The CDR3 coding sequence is TGTGCCAGCAGTTCTGGACAGGCTCATAACTATGGCTACACCTTC.

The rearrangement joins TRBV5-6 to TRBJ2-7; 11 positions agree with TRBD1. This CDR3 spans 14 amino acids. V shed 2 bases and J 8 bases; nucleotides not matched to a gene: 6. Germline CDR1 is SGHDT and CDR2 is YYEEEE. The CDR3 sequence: CASSFGTGGFKQYF. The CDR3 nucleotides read TGTGCCAGCAGCTTCGGGACAGGGGGTTTCAAGCAGTACTTC.

The CDR3 DNA reads TGTGCCAGCAGTTACTCGACTCTTAGCTCCTACAATGAGCAGTTCTTC. Its translation: CASSYSTLSSYNEQFF. The chain employs TRBV6-9 and TRBJ2-1; D ambiguous. The germline CDR1 and CDR2 sequences are MNHGY and SVAAGI. The CDR3 is 16 residues long. Trimming shortened V by 3 bases and J by 0 bases, and 12 bases separated the two germline ends.

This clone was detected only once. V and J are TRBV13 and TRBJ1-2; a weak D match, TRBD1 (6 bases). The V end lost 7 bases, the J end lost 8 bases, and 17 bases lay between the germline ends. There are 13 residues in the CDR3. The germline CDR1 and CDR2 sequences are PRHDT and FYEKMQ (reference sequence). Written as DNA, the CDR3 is TGTGCCAGCACGCGGGGGGGCGCAGGGGGCTACACCTTC. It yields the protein CASTRGGAGGYTF.

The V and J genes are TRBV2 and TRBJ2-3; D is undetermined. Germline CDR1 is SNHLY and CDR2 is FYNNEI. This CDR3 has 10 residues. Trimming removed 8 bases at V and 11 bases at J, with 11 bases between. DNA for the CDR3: TGTGCCAGCCTTTTCGACGGGCAGTATTTT. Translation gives CASLFDGQYF. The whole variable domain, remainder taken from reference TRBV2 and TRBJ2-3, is EPEVTQTPSHQVTQMGQEVILRCVPISNHLYFYWYRQILGQKVEFLVSFYNNEISEKSEIFDDQFSVERPDGSNFTLKIRSTKLEDSAMYFCASLFDGQYFGPGTRLTVL.

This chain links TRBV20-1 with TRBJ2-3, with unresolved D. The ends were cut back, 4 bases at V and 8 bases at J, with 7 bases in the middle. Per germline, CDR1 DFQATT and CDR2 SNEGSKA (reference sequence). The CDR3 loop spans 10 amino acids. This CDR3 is CSAKFGTQYF. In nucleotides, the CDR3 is TGCAGTGCTAAGTTCGGTACGCAGTATTTT.

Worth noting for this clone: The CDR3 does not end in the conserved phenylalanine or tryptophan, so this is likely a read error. CDR3 nucleotide sequence: TGTGCCAGCAGCTTAGGGGACAGGGGGCGAAGCAATCAGCCCCAGCATCTT. It specifies CASSLGDRGRSNQPQHL. The chain is built from TRBV11-1 and TRBJ1-5, with 12 bases identical to TRBD1. The CDR3 covers 17 residues. The junction had 2 bases not matched to a gene; V was cut back by 1 base and J by 1 base. Germline-derived CDR1 and CDR2 are SGHAT and FQDESV (reference sequence).

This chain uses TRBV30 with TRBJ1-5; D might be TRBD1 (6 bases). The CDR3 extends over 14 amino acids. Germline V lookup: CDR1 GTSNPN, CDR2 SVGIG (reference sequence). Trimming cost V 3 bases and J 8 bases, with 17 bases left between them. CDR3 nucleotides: TGTGCCTGGAGCTCCATCAACAGGGTTAAGCCCCAGCATTTT. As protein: CAWSSINRVKPQHF.